Detailed here is one T cell receptor (beta chain). Its specificity is not known. This entry belongs to a study of response to subunit inactivated influenza vaccine. Study findings and constraints: Each seasonal influenza vaccination recruits few new T cells, the authors suggested.

TCRdb used MiXCR to reprocess the RT-PCR reads, holding one entry per CDR3 protein. Of around 850,000 distinct CDR3 sequences in the sample, around 20% were seen once. From germline, CDR1 is SGHTA and CDR2 FQGNSA. The CDR3 totals 12 residues. Trimming cost V 6 bases and J 4 bases, with 7 bases left between them. The chain uses TRBV7-2 and TRBJ2-1; D gene uncertain. The TCR originated in a man between 50 and 59 years old who received an inactivated influenza vaccine. The sequenced sample was PBMCs from blood, obtained around 5 days after vaccination. The chain's CDR3 is CASRDQYNEQFF. Written as DNA, the CDR3 is TGTGCCAGCAGAGACCAGTACAATGAGCAGTTCTTC.